The 10 T cell receptor beta chains reported below all come from one sample, sequenced in a study of HIV-infected patients and healthy controls. No cell fractionation was done, so the repertoire covers all unsorted peripheral blood T cells. cDNA was made from 500 ng RNA using alpha and beta constant primers. Alpha and beta chain libraries were made separately by chain-specific third strand synthesis with multiplexing indices. MiXCR, run by TCRdb on the 5' RACE reads, gives a single entry per CDR3 protein. This table holds 12,000 or so distinct CDR3 sequences, over 4% found once. Source material: blood. All receptors derive from an adult in good health.

This clonotype was detected ten times or more. This chain uses TRBV19 with TRBJ2-6; D uncertain. CDR1 is LNHDA and CDR2 is SQIVND in the germline V gene (reference sequence). V gave up 8 bases and J gave up 2 bases, with 10 bases separating them. The CDR3 spans 14 residues. The CDR3 nucleotides are TGTGCCAGTCTCCCAGTGGCTGGGGCCAACGTCCTGACTTTC. Its protein product is CASLPVAGANVLTF.

This clonotype is deemed medium-sized (0.01 to 0.1%). The J gene is TRBJ2-6, the V gene TRBV5-8; tentative D call: TRBD1 (5 bases). Germline CDR1 and CDR2: SGHTS and YDEGEE. This CDR3 is 16 amino acids long. V was cut by 7 bases and J by 0 bases, with 14 bases left in between. CDR3 region: CASWGGSSSGANVLTF. The CDR3 DNA follows: TGTGCCAGCTGGGGCGGATCTAGCTCTGGGGCCAACGTCCTGACTTTC. Looking up the rest from reference TRBV5-8 and TRBJ2-6 gives the full variable domain: EAGVTQSPTHLIKTRGQQATLRCSPISGHTSVYWYQQALGLGLQFLLWYDEGEERNRGNFPPRFSGRQFPNYSSELNVNALELEDSALYLCASWGGSSSGANVLTFGAGSRLTVL.

This clonotype has a handful of counts. This sequence joins TRBV28 and TRBJ2-7; D unresolved. The V and J ends lost 3 bases and 7 bases respectively, with 7 bases between them. The germline CDR1 and CDR2 sequences are MDHEN and SYDVKM. The CDR3 has 11 residues. CDR3 coding DNA: TGTGCCAGCAGTTTTCAGAGGGAGCAGTACTTC. It yields the protein CASSFQREQYF.

This clonotype is judged medium-sized. V and J are TRBV29-1 and TRBJ1-1; no firm D call. Germline V gene data show CDR1 as SQVTM and CDR2 as ANQGSEA. V shed 4 bases and J shed 2 bases, with 5 bases lying between them. This CDR3 has 11 residues. The CDR3 nucleotides read TGCAGCGTTGCCAGAAACACTGAAGCTTTCTTT. It is translated as CSVARNTEAFF.

This clonotype was picked up many times. V is TRBV5-4 and J is TRBJ2-3, with 9 bases fitting TRBD2. This CDR3 is 16 amino acids long. The V gene's germline CDR1 is SGHNT and CDR2 YYREEE (reference sequence). The ends lost 4 bases at V and 4 bases at J; junction bases unmatched: 10. The CDR3 reads CASSGRRGLAADTQYF. CDR3 bases: TGTGCCAGCAGCGGACGAAGGGGACTAGCCGCAGATACGCAGTATTTT. Full variable domain (remainder filled in from reference TRBV5-4 and TRBJ2-3): ETGVTQSPTHLIKTRGQQVTLRCSSQSGHNTVSWYQQALGQGPQFIFQYYREEENGRGNFPPRFSGLQFPNYSSELNVNALELDDSALYLCASSGRRGLAADTQYFGPGTRLTVL.

Relative to its sample, this clonotype is medium-sized. The chain employs TRBV4-2 and TRBJ1-2; no firm D call. The CDR3 consists of 15 residues. With 0 bases removed from V and 7 bases from J, the gap between germline ends came to 15 bases. Germline CDR1 is LGHNA and CDR2 is YNFKEQ. This CDR3 reads CASSQDYGPTGGYTF. The CDR3 DNA follows: TGTGCCAGCAGCCAAGATTACGGGCCGACGGGTGGCTACACCTTC.

This clonotype is deemed medium-sized. This chain connects TRBV27 to TRBJ1-6; 8 bases map to TRBD1. Germline V gene data show CDR1 as MNHEY and CDR2 as SMNVEV (reference sequence). V trimming: 0 bases; J trimming: 7 bases; junction bases outside the gene matches: 11. The CDR3 is 18 amino acids. The DNA of the CDR3 is TGTGCCAGCAGTTTATCGATTACTGCAGGGGGCGAGAATTCACCCCTCCACTTT. Its translation is CASSLSITAGGENSPLHF.

This clonotype was observed at least ten times. The chain recombines TRBV27 with TRBJ1-1, with TRBD1 as a possible D gene (5 bases). Trimming removed 5 bases from V and 6 bases from J, with 19 bases in between. There are 15 residues in the CDR3. Germline V gene data show CDR1 as MNHEY and CDR2 as SMNVEV (reference sequence). CDR3 nucleotide sequence: TGTGCCAGCAGTCCACCGGGACTCGGGTTGGCTGAAGCTTTCTTT. It codes for CASSPPGLGLAEAFF.

By share, this clonotype counts as medium-sized (0.01 to 0.1%). This rearrangement joins TRBV28 to TRBJ2-7; TRBD2 matches at 13 bases. The CDR3 spans 16 residues. Trimming took 7 bases from V and 2 from J; bases not matched to a gene: 8. Germline CDR1 and CDR2: MDHEN and SYDVKM. As DNA, the CDR3 is TGTGCCAGCACCCTCTTGGGACTAGCGGGGACCTACGAGCAGTACTTC. It codes for CASTLLGLAGTYEQYF.

This clonotype was counted ten times or more. This chain uses TRBV6-1 with TRBJ2-7, with D hard to call. Germline CDR1 is MNHNS and CDR2 is SASEGT. The CDR3 sequence is 14 residues long. V shed 5 bases and J shed 2 bases, with 13 bases lying between them. CDR3 sequence reads: CASSWSTIPYEQYF. The CDR3 DNA follows: TGTGCCAGCAGTTGGAGTACCATTCCCTACGAGCAGTACTTC.